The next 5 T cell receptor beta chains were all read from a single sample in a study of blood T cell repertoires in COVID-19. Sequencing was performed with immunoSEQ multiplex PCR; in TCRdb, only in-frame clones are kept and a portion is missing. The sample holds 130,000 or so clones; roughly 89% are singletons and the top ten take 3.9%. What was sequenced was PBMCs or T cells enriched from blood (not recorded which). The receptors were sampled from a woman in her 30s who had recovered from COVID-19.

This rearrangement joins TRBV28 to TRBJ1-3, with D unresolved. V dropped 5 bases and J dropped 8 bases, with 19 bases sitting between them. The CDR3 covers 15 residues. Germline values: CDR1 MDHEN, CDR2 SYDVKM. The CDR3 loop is CASSPANPNQDTIYF. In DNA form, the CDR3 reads TGTGCCAGCAGTCCAGCCAACCCAAACCAGGACACCATATATTTT.

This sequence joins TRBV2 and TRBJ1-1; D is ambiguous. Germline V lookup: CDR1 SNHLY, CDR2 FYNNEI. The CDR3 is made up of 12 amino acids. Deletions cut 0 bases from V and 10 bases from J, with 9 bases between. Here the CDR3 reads CASSEAHLAAFF. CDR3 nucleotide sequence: TGTGCCAGCAGTGAAGCGCACCTGGCAGCTTTCTTT.

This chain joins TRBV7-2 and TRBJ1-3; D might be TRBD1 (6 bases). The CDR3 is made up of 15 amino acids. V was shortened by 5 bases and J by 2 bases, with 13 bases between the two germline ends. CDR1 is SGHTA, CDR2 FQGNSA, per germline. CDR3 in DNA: TGTGCCAGCAGCCCTACAGGGAACGCTGGAAACACCATATATTTT. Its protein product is CASSPTGNAGNTIYF.

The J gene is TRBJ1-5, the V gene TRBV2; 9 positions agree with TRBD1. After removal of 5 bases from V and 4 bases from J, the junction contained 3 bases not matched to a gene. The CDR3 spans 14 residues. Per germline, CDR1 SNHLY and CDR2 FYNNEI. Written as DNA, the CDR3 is TGTGCCAGCAGTTCACAGGGGGCGAATCAGCCCCAGCATTTT. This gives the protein CASSSQGANQPQHF.

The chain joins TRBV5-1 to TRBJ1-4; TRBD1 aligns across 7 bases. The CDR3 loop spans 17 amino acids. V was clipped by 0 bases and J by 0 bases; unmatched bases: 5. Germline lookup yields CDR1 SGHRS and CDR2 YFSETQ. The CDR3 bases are TGCGCCAGCAGCTTGGGGGGACAGACTGCAACTAATGAAAAACTGTTTTTT. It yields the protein CASSLGGQTATNEKLFF. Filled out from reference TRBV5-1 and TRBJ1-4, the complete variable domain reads KAGVTQTPRYLIKTRGQQVTLSCSPISGHRSVSWYQQTPGQGLQFLFEYFSETQRNKGNFPGRFSGRQFSNSRSEMNVSTLELGDSALYLCASSLGGQTATNEKLFFGSGTQLSVL.